The next 11 T cell receptor beta chains were all read from a single sample in a study of blood T cell repertoires in COVID-19. The table came from immunoSEQ multiplex PCR; TCRdb's copy has only in-frame clones and leaves some out. This sample carries 30,000 to 50,000 clones, 65% to 90% of them seen once, and the ten largest clones take approximately 9.1%. The sample was peripheral blood. The receptors were sampled from a human donor in a cohort sampled during active COVID-19.

The chain carries TRBV11-2 and TRBJ2-7, with TRBD2 identical over 13 bases. The CDR3 sequence is 14 residues long. V was clipped by 6 bases and J by 4 bases; unmatched bases: 3. Germline CDR1 SGHAT, CDR2 FQNNGV. CDR3 in amino acids: CASRGTSGTYEQYF. DNA for the CDR3: TGTGCCAGCAGAGGGACTAGCGGGACGTACGAGCAGTACTTC.

The chain is built from TRBV7-2 and TRBJ1-2, with D tentatively TRBD1 (6 bases). Germline-derived CDR1 and CDR2 are SGHTA and FQGNSA. This CDR3 is 15 amino acids long. Trimming left V 3 bases short and J 7 bases short, with 18 bases between. The CDR3: CASSLMGAETGGYTF. The CDR3 DNA sequence: TGTGCCAGCAGCTTGATGGGGGCAGAAACGGGTGGCTACACCTTC.

CDR3 in DNA: TGTGCCAGCAGCTCCGACAGGGGAAGGTATGGCTACACCTTC. This gives the protein CASSSDRGRYGYTF. J is TRBJ1-2 and V is TRBV7-9; 8 positions match TRBD1. The CDR3 totals 14 residues. The germline V gene has CDR1 SEHNR and CDR2 FQNEAQ (reference sequence). V trimming: 4 bases; J trimming: 5 bases; junction bases outside the gene matches: 6.

V and J are TRBV5-6 and TRBJ1-2; TRBD1 agrees at 8 bases. The CDR3 runs to 13 residues. Germline V gene lookup returns CDR1 SGHDT and CDR2 YYEEEE. With 4 bases clipped from V and 4 bases from J, the junction kept 3 bases outside the gene matches. The CDR3 reads CASSLQGGYGYTF. CDR3 DNA: TGTGCCAGCAGCCTACAGGGGGGCTATGGCTACACCTTC.

The rearrangement links TRBV7-2 to TRBJ2-5; no clear D. CDR1 is SGHTA, CDR2 FQGNSA, per germline. V shed 1 base and J shed 1 base, with 10 bases lying between them. This CDR3 has 15 amino acids. The CDR3 here is CASSLGVTSQETQYF. CDR3 nucleotide sequence: TGTGCCAGCAGCTTAGGTGTGACATCCCAAGAGACCCAGTACTTC.

V usage is TRBV4-2 and J usage is TRBJ2-7; a weak D match, TRBD1 (5 bases). CDR3 length equals 16 residues. With 0 bases removed from V and 0 bases from J, the gap between germline ends came to 12 bases. Germline loops: CDR1 LGHNA, CDR2 YNFKEQ. For the CDR3, the DNA is TGTGCCAGCAGCCAAGATCAGGCAAGGGGCTCCTACGAGCAGTACTTC. This sequence encodes CASSQDQARGSYEQYF.

The chain recombines TRBV12-3 or TRBV12-4 with TRBJ2-1, with D perhaps matching TRBD2 (6 bases). CDR3 length: 11 residues. V was cut by 3 bases and J by 10 bases, with 7 bases left in between. CDR3 protein: CASSLSGEQFF. DNA for the CDR3: TGTGCCAGCAGTTTGAGCGGGGAGCAGTTCTTC.

The chain couples TRBV10-3 to TRBJ2-1; D perhaps matches TRBD1 (5 bases). The CDR3 length is 13 residues. Trimming stripped 6 bases from V and 8 bases from J, with 14 bases between. Germline V gene data show CDR1 as ENHRY and CDR2 as SYGVKD. The CDR3: CAIRSGQGYEQFF. DNA for the CDR3: TGTGCCATCAGAAGTGGGCAGGGCTATGAGCAGTTCTTC.

V gene TRBV19 combines with J gene TRBJ2-6; tentative D call: TRBD1 (7 bases). V was clipped by 7 bases and J by 2 bases, with 18 bases between them. Germline values: CDR1 LNHDA, CDR2 SQIVND (reference sequence). The CDR3 spans 17 residues. CDR3 in amino acids: CASTPADRRAGANVLTF. CDR3 DNA sequence: TGTGCCAGTACCCCGGCGGACAGGAGGGCTGGGGCCAACGTCCTGACTTTC.

The chain has TRBV6-2 or TRBV6-3 and TRBJ2-5; TRBD2 is a possible D gene (6 bases). Trimming pared 6 bases from V and 3 bases from J, leaving 14 bases between. In germline, CDR1 is MNHEY, CDR2 SVGEGT. The CDR3 has 14 amino acids. DNA for the CDR3: TGTGCCAGCAGCCTACTGGGGGGAAAAGAGACCCAGTACTTC. Its protein product is CASSLLGGKETQYF.

The chain couples TRBV10-3 to TRBJ2-1, with D perhaps matching TRBD2 (7 bases). The CDR3 is 21 amino acids. V lost 4 bases and J lost 0, with 28 bases in between. Germline loops: CDR1 ENHRY, CDR2 SYGVKD. The CDR3 sequence: CAISVQGSLVGGGSSYNEQFF. In DNA form, the CDR3 reads TGTGCCATCAGTGTGCAGGGGAGTCTTGTCGGGGGCGGGAGCTCCTACAATGAGCAGTTCTTC.